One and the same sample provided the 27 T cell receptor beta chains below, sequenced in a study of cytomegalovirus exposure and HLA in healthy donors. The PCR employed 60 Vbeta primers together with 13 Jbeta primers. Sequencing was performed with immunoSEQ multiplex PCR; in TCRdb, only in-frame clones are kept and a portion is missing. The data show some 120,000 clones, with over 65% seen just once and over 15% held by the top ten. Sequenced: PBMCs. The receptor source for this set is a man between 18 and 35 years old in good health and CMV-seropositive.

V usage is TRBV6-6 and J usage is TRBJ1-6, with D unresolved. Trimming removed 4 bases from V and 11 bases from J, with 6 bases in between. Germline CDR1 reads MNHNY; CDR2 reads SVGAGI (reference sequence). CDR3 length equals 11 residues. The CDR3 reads CASSFEAPLHF. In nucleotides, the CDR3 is TGTGCCAGCAGTTTTGAGGCACCCCTCCACTTT.

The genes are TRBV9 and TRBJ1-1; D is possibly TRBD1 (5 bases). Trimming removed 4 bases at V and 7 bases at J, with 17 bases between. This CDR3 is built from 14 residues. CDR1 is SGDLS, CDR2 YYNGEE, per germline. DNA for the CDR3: TGTGCCAGCAGCTCCCATAGGGGTATTGGTGAAGCTTTCTTT. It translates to CASSSHRGIGEAFF.

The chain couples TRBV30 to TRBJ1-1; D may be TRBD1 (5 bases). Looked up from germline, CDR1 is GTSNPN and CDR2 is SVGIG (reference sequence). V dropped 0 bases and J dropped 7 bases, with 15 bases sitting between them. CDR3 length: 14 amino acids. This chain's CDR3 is CAWSVRTLRIEAFF. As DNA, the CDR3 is TGTGCCTGGAGTGTACGGACACTGAGAATTGAAGCTTTCTTT.

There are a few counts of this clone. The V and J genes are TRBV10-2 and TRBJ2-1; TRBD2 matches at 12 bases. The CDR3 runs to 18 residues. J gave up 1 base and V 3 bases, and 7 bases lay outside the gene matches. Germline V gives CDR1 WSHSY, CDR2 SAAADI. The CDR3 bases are TGCGCCAGCAGTGAACTAGCGGGGGGTTCTTCTTCCTACAATGAGCAGTTCTTC. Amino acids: CASSELAGGSSSYNEQFF.

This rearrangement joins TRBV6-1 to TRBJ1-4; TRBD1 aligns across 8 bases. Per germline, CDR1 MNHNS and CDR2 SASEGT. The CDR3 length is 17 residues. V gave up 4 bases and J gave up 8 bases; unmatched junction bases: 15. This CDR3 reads CASSADVQGVDGEKLFF. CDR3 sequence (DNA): TGTGCCAGCAGTGCCGACGTACAGGGGGTCGACGGGGAAAAACTGTTTTTT.

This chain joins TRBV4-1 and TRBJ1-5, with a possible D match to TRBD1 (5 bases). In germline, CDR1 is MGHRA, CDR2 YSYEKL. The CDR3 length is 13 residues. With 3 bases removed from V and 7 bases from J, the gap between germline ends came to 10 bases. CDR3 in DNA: TGCGCCAGCAGCCATGGGGGGGAGCAGCCCCAGCATTTT. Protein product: CASSHGGEQPQHF.

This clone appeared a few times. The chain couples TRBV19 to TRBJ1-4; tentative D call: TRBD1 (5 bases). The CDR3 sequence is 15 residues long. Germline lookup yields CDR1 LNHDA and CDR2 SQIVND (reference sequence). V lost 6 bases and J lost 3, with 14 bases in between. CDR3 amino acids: CASRIGGRSNEKLFF. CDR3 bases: TGTGCCAGTAGGATCGGGGGGAGATCTAATGAAAAACTGTTTTTT.

The CDR3 DNA is TGTGCCAGCAGTGACCCCAAGGGGGGGCACGAGACCCAGTACTTC. As protein: CASSDPKGGHETQYF. The chain uses TRBV6-4 and TRBJ2-5, with a possible D match to TRBD2 (7 bases). Germline CDR1 is MRHNA and CDR2 is SNTAGT. V was cut by 2 bases and J by 5 bases, with 15 bases left in between. CDR3 length equals 15 residues.

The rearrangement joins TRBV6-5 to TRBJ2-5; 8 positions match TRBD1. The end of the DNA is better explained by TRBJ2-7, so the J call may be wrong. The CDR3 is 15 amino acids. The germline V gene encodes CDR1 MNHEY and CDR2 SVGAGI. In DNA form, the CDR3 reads TGTGCCAGCAGAAAAGGCAGGGGGCGCGCCTACGAGCAGTACTTC. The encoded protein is CASRKGRGRAYEQYF.

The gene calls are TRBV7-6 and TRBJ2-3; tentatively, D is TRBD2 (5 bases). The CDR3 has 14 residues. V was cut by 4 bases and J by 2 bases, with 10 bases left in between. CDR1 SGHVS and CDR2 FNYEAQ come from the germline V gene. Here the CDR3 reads CASSSDYLTDTQYF. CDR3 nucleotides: TGTGCCAGCAGCTCAGACTACCTCACAGATACGCAGTATTTT.

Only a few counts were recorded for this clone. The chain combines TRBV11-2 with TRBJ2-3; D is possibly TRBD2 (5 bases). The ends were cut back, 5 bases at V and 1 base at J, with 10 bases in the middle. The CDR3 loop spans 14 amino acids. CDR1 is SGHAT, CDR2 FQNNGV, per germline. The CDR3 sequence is CASSRWGGTDTQYF. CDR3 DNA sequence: TGTGCCAGCAGCCGTTGGGGAGGCACAGATACGCAGTATTTT.

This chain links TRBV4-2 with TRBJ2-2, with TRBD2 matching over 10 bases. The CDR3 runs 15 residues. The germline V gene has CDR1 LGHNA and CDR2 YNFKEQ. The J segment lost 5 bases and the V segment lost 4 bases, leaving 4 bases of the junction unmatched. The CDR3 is CASSPTGLATGELFF. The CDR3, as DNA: TGTGCCAGCAGCCCCACGGGACTAGCGACCGGGGAGCTGTTTTTT.

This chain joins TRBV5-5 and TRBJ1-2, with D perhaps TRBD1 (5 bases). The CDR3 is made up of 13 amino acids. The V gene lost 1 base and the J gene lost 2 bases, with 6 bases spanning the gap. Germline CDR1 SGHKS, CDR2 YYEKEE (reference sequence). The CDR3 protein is CASSLSGNYGYTF. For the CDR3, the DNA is TGTGCCAGCAGCTTGTCAGGGAACTATGGCTACACCTTC.

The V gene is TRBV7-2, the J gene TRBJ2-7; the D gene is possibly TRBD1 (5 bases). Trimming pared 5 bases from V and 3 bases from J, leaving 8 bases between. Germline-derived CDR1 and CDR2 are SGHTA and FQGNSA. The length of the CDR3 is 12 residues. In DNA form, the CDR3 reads TGTGCCAGCAGCCAGACAGACTACGAGCAGTACTTC. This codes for CASSQTDYEQYF.

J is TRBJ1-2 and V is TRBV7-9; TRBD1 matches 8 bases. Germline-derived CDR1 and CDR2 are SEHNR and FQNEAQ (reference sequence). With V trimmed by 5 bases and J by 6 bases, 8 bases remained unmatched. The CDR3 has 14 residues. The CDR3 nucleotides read TGTGCCAGCAGCATGGGACAGGTCTGGCATGGCTACACCTTC. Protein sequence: CASSMGQVWHGYTF.

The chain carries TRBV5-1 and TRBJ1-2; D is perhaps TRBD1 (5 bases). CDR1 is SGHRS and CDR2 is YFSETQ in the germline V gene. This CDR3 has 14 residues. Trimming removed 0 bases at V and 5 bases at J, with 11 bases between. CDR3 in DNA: TGCGCCAGCAGCTTGGATATCGGGGGATATGGCTACACCTTC. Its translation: CASSLDIGGYGYTF.

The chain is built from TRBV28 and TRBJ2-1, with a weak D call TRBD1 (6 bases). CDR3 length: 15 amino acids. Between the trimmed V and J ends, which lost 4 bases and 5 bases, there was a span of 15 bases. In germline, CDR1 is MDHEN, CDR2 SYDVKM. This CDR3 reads CASSSIGTPNNEQFF. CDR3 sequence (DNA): TGTGCCAGCAGTTCGATCGGGACACCTAACAATGAGCAGTTCTTC.

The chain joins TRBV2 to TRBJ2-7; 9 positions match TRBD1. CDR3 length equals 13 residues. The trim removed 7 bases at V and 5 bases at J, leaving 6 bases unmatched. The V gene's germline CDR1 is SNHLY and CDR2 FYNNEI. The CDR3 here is CASIGQGRHEQYF. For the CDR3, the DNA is TGTGCCAGCATTGGACAGGGGAGACACGAGCAGTACTTC.

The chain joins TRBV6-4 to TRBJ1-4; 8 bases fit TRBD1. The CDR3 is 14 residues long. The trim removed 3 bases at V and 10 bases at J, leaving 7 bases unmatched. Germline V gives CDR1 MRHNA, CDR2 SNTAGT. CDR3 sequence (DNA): TGTGCCAGCAGTGAGGAGACAGGGGTAGGAAAACTGTTTTTT. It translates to CASSEETGVGKLFF.

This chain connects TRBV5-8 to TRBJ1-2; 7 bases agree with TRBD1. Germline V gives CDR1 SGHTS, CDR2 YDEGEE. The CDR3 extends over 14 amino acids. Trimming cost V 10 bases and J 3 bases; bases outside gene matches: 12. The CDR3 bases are TGTGCCGGCGACAGGGCAATTTACCACTATGGCTACACCTTC. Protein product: CAGDRAIYHYGYTF.

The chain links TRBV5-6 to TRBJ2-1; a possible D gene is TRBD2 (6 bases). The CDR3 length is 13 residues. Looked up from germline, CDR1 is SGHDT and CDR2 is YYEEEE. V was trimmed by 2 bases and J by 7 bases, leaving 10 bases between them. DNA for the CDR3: TGTGCCAGCAGCTTCGGCGCGGGGAATGAGCAGTTCTTC. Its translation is CASSFGAGNEQFF.

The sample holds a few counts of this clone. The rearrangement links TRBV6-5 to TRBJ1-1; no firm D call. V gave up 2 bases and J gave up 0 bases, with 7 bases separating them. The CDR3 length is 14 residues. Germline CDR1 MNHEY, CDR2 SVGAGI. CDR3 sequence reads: CASSYTVLNTEAFF. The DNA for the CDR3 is TGTGCCAGCAGTTACACGGTCTTGAACACTGAAGCTTTCTTT.

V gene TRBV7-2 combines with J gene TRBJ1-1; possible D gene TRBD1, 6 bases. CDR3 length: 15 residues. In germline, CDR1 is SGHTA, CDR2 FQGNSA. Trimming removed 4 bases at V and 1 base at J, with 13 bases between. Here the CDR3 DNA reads TGTGCCAGCAGCTCTCAGGGGATGGGGAACACTGAAGCTTTCTTT. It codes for CASSSQGMGNTEAFF.

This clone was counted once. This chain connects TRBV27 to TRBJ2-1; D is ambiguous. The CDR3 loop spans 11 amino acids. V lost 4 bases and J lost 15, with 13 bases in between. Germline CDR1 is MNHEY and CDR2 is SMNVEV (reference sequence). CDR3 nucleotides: TGTGCCAGCAGTTCTGGCTCTAGAGTGTTCTTC. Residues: CASSSGSRVFF.

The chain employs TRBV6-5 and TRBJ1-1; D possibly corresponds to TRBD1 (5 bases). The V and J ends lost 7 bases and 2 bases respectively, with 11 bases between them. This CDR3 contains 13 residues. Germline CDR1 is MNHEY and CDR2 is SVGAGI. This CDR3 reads CASTPTENTEAFF. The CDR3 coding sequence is TGTGCCAGCACCCCGACAGAAAACACTGAAGCTTTCTTT.

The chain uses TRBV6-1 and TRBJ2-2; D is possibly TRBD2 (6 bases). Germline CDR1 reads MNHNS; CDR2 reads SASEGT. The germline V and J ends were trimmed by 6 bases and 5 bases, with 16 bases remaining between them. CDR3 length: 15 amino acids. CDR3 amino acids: CASREGLLETGELFF. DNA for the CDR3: TGTGCCAGCAGAGAGGGACTGCTAGAGACCGGGGAGCTGTTTTTT.

The CDR3 bases are TGCAGCGTTAAGGCACTACTCAGAACAGATACGCAGTATTTT. Translation gives CSVKALLRTDTQYF. The V call is TRBV29-1, the J call TRBJ2-3; D not certain. CDR1 SQVTM and CDR2 ANQGSEA come from the germline V gene. CDR3 length: 14 amino acids. Trimming left V 5 bases short and J 3 bases short, with 15 bases between.